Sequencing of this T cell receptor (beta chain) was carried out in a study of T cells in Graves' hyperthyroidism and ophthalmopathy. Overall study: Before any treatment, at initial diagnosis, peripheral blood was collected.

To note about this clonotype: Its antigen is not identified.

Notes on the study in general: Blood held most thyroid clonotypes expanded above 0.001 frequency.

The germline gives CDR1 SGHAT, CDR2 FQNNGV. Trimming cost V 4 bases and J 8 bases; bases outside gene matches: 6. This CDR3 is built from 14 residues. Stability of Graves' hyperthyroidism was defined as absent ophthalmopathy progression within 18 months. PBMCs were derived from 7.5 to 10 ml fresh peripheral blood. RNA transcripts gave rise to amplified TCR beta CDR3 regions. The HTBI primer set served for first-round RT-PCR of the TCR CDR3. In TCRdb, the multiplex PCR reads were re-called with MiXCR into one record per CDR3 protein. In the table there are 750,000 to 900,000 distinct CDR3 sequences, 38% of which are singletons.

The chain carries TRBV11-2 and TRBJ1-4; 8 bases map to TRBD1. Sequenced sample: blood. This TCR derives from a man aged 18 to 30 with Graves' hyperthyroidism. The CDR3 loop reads CASSSTDRGEKLFF. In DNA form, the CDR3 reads TGTGCCAGCAGCTCCACCGACAGGGGCGAAAAACTGTTTTTT.